A selection of T cell receptor beta chains follows, all from one sample in a study of control samples from healthy donors and cancer patients. The data were produced by immunoSEQ multiplex PCR, yet TCRdb's version contains in-frame clones alone and is incomplete. The repertoire includes 170,000 or so clones, approximately 92% of them detected once, and roughly 2.1% sits in the top ten. The sequenced sample consisted of blood. The source of these receptors is a woman aged 40 to 50 in good health. CDR3s include the opening cysteine and the closing phenylalanine or tryptophan. A D gene is named only where the DNA matches it firmly. Size is omitted from some rows. Given values are once, few, many or a class for expanded clones.

v_call	d_call	j_call	clone_size	cdr3_aa	cdr3_nt
TRBV18	.	TRBJ2-3	.	CASSPSPADTQYF	TGTGCCAGCTCACCATCCCCAGCAGATACGCAGTATTTT
TRBV12-3/TRBV12-4	.	TRBJ1-1	few	CASSLVGGTEAFF	TGTGCCAGCAGTTTAGTGGGTGGGACTGAAGCTTTCTTT
TRBV27	.	TRBJ1-1	few	CASSLRTGLNTEAFF	TGTGCCAGCAGTTTACGTACAGGGTTGAACACTGAAGCTTTCTTT
TRBV3-1/TRBV3-2	TRBD1	TRBJ2-7	.	CASSQVTGDEQYF	TGTGCCAGCAGCCAAGTAACAGGGGACGAGCAGTACTTC
TRBV19	TRBD1	TRBJ1-2	.	CASSSGTGVGYTF	TGTGCCAGTAGTTCCGGGACAGGGGTTGGCTACACCTTC
TRBV7-8	.	TRBJ1-2	.	CASSLGLTGNYGYTF	TGTGCCAGCAGCTTAGGCCTAACAGGGAACTATGGCTACACCTTC
TRBV28	.	TRBJ1-4	.	CASSFKQASFNEKLFF	TGTGCCAGCAGTTTTAAGCAGGCGTCCTTTAATGAAAAACTGTTTTTT
TRBV2	.	TRBJ1-5	.	CASGETRPQHF	TGTGCCAGCGGGGAGACGCGGCCCCAGCATTTT
TRBV12-5	TRBD1	TRBJ2-1	.	CASGPTDSLRGEQFF	TGTGCTAGTGGTCCGACGGACAGTCTCAGGGGGGAGCAGTTCTTC
TRBV5-1	.	TRBJ1-1	.	CASSLMSDGTFPNTEAFF	TGCGCCAGCAGCTTGATGTCTGACGGAACTTTCCCGAACACTGAAGCTTTCTTT
TRBV19	TRBD1	TRBJ2-2	.	CASSLPGQGSTGELFF	TGTGCCAGTAGTCTCCCGGGACAGGGGAGCACCGGGGAGCTGTTTTTT
TRBV6-6	TRBD1	TRBJ1-5	.	CASRSRQGDQPQHF	TGTGCCAGCAGGAGCAGACAGGGCGATCAGCCCCAGCATTTT
TRBV5-6	.	TRBJ2-5	.	CASRPQGTGLETQYF	TGTGCCAGCAGACCACAGGGTACTGGTTTGGAGACCCAGTACTTC
TRBV14	.	TRBJ1-6	.	CASSRAGFSPLHF	TGTGCCAGCAGCCGAGCGGGTTTTTCACCCCTCCACTTT
TRBV4-1	.	TRBJ1-1	few	CASSPPASGRTEAFF	TGCGCCAGCAGCCCCCCGGCCTCAGGAAGAACTGAAGCTTTCTTT
TRBV2	.	TRBJ1-4	.	CASIVEGLANEKLFF	TGTGCCAGCATCGTCGAGGGGCTGGCTAATGAAAAACTGTTTTTT
TRBV23-1	TRBD1	TRBJ2-3	.	CASSYFRDRGRDTQYF	TGCGCCAGCAGTTACTTCCGGGACAGGGGTCGAGATACGCAGTATTTT
TRBV4-1	TRBD1	TRBJ2-7	.	CASSQGQGAYEQYF	TGCGCCAGCAGCCAAGGACAGGGAGCCTACGAGCAGTACTTC
TRBV29-1	TRBD1	TRBJ1-3	.	CSVADRAGNTIYF	TGCAGCGTTGCTGACAGGGCGGGGAACACCATATATTTT
TRBV19	.	TRBJ1-1	.	CASSAGLRAFF	TGTGCCAGTAGTGCGGGTTTGAGGGCTTTCTTT
TRBV3-1/TRBV3-2	.	TRBJ2-5	.	CASSQGWGGETQYF	TGTGCCAGCAGCCAAGGTTGGGGAGGAGAGACCCAGTACTTC
TRBV5-4	TRBD2	TRBJ2-7	.	CASSLALAGSGGTYEQYF	TGTGCCAGCAGCTTGGCCCTCGCTGGTAGCGGGGGAACTTACGAGCAGTACTTC
TRBV4-1	TRBD2	TRBJ2-7	once	CASSPYSGGAYEQYF	TGCGCCAGCAGCCCTTATAGCGGGGGGGCCTACGAGCAGTACTTC
TRBV29-1	.	TRBJ2-7	.	CSVGTGHEQYF	TGCAGCGTTGGTACGGGGCACGAGCAGTACTTC
TRBV6-5	.	TRBJ2-1	.	CASKQSSYNEQFF	TGTGCCAGTAAACAGAGCTCCTACAATGAGCAGTTCTTC
TRBV3-1/TRBV3-2	.	TRBJ1-1	.	CASSPNGGNTEAFF	TGTGCCAGCAGCCCAAACGGAGGGAACACTGAAGCTTTCTTT
TRBV2	TRBD2	TRBJ2-3	.	CASSVRLAGGRDTDTQYF	TGTGCCAGCAGTGTTCGACTAGCGGGGGGGAGAGACACAGATACGCAGTATTTT
TRBV10-3	TRBD2	TRBJ2-7	.	CAISEFLTSGDYEQYF	TGTGCCATCAGTGAGTTCTTGACTAGCGGGGACTACGAGCAGTACTTC
TRBV5-1	.	TRBJ1-5	.	CASSLAGDQPQHF	TGCGCCAGCAGCTTGGCGGGGGATCAGCCCCAGCATTTT
TRBV23-1	.	TRBJ1-5	.	CASSQGAPPRGNQPQHF	TGCGCCAGCAGTCAAGGAGCGCCTCCCCGGGGCAATCAGCCCCAGCATTTT
TRBV5-6	TRBD2	TRBJ2-1	once	CASSQGLAVHEQFF	TGTGCCAGCAGCCAGGGACTAGCGGTTCATGAGCAGTTCTTC
TRBV15	.	TRBJ1-5	few	CATSRVKGGNQPQHF	TGTGCCACCAGCAGAGTAAAGGGGGGCAATCAGCCCCAGCATTTT
TRBV6-5	.	TRBJ2-1	.	CASRGDSYNEQFF	TGTGCCAGCCGAGGGGACTCTTACAATGAGCAGTTCTTC
TRBV12-3/TRBV12-4	.	TRBJ1-2	.	CAIIRWDEGYTF	TGTGCCATCATTAGGTGGGATGAAGGCTACACCTTC
TRBV20-1	.	TRBJ2-4	.	CSARSEGVQYF	TGCAGTGCTAGATCCGAGGGGGTTCAGTACTTC
TRBV14	.	TRBJ1-2	.	CASSHTVSGYTF	TGTGCCAGCAGCCACACTGTGTCCGGCTACACCTTC
TRBV2	.	TRBJ2-4	.	CASSHKTPILAKNIQYF	TGTGCCAGCAGTCACAAAACCCCGATACTAGCCAAAAACATTCAGTACTTC
TRBV2	.	TRBJ1-4	once	CASSSNRAGANEKLFF	TGTGCCAGCAGTTCTAACAGGGCCGGGGCTAATGAAAAACTGTTTTTT
TRBV6-5	.	TRBJ1-1	.	CASSLERGAEAFF	TGTGCCAGCAGCCTTGAAAGGGGCGCTGAAGCTTTCTTT
TRBV2	TRBD1	TRBJ2-7	.	CASSSQGAYEQYF	TGTGCCAGCAGCTCACAGGGGGCCTACGAGCAGTACTTC
TRBV6-5	.	TRBJ1-2	once	CASSSKLLAQEATF	TGTGCCAGCAGTTCTAAACTACTTGCTCAGGAGGCCACCTTC
TRBV27	.	TRBJ2-1	.	CASSLSSPPYNEQFF	TGTGCCAGCAGTTTATCGAGTCCCCCCTACAATGAGCAGTTCTTC
TRBV10-1	.	TRBJ1-5	.	CASSESGSEFGPQHF	TGCGCCAGCAGTGAGTCCGGGTCCGAGTTCGGGCCCCAGCATTTT
TRBV6-2/TRBV6-3	.	TRBJ1-1	.	CASSPSAYRLNTEAFF	TGTGCCAGCAGCCCATCTGCCTACCGTTTGAACACTGAAGCTTTCTTT
TRBV6-6	.	TRBJ1-2	.	CASSPLGGWVGGYGYTF	TGTGCCAGCAGTCCCCTGGGCGGTTGGGTAGGAGGTTATGGCTACACCTTC
TRBV2	TRBD1	TRBJ2-6	.	CASQGAHSGANVLTF	TGTGCCAGCCAGGGGGCGCACTCTGGGGCCAACGTCCTGACTTTC
TRBV19	.	TRBJ1-3	.	CASSIAQAGNTIYF	TGTGCCAGTAGTATAGCTCAGGCTGGAAACACCATATATTTT